Following are 19 T cell receptor beta chains from one sample sequenced in a study of blood T cells in healthy people across ages. A J-beta primer mix and a sample-barcoded 5' primer were used in a second PCR of about 7 to 11 cycles. TCRdb recomputed calls from the 5' RACE reads with MiXCR, one row per CDR3 protein. The sample comprises some 760,000 distinct CDR3 sequences, more than 20% of which are singletons, and more than 8% rests with the top ten. This same sample was also part of a study on T cells of mothers and their children.

Sequencing was carried out using blood. The receptors were sampled from a boy aged 5 to 17 in good health.

The chain combines TRBV27 with TRBJ2-5; the match to TRBD1 covers 7 bases. TRBJ2-7 matches the DNA end more closely, so the J call is doubtful. The CDR3 has 13 residues. Germline V gene data show CDR1 as MNHEY and CDR2 as SMNVEV (reference sequence). CDR3 nucleotide sequence: TGTGCCAGCAGCAGAGACAGGGTCTACGAGCAGTACTTC. Translating it yields CASSRDRVYEQYF.

This clonotype was picked up many times. This chain connects TRBV10-3 to TRBJ2-5, with a tentative D call TRBD2 (6 bases). Trimming pared 11 bases from V and 3 bases from J, leaving 16 bases between. Germline loops: CDR1 ENHRY, CDR2 SYGVKD. This CDR3 is built from 13 residues. The CDR3 bases are TGTGCCGCAAAAGGGGAGGAAGAAGAGACCCAGTACTTC. Translation gives CAAKGEEEETQYF.

This clonotype has a handful of counts. V usage is TRBV6-2 or TRBV6-3 and J usage is TRBJ2-1, with a possible D match to TRBD2 (6 bases). Germline CDR1 is MNHEY and CDR2 is SVGEGT. Trimming took off 11 bases at V and 14 bases at J, with 16 bases between the two ends. CDR3 length equals 10 residues. The CDR3 nucleotides read TGTGCCTCCGGAGGGGTCAGAGAGTTCTTC. Amino acids: CASGGVREFF.

The CDR3 DNA sequence: TGTGCCAGCAGGCCATCAGGGTTAGAGACCCAGTACTTC. Protein product: CASRPSGLETQYF. The chain employs TRBV7-2 and TRBJ2-5; D possibly corresponds to TRBD1 (5 bases). Germline V gene data show CDR1 as SGHTA and CDR2 as FQGNSA. This CDR3 is built from 13 residues. With 6 bases removed from V and 4 bases from J, the gap between germline ends came to 12 bases.

This clonotype appeared a few times. One junction end disagrees with the germline gene, perhaps due to a read error. The chain recombines TRBV7-7 with TRBJ2-2; 7 bases fit TRBD2. The CDR3 sequence is 17 residues long. Per germline, CDR1 SSHAT and CDR2 FNYEAQ (reference sequence). The CDR3 loop reads CASSLASGASFSGELFF. In DNA form, the CDR3 reads TGTGCTAGCAGCTTAGCGAGCGGGGCCTCGTTTTCCGGGGAGCTGTTTTTT.

This clonotype came up once. This rearrangement joins TRBV5-1 to TRBJ2-2, with 7 bases lining up with TRBD1. Germline CDR1 reads SGHRS; CDR2 reads YFSETQ. The CDR3 has 16 amino acids. The trim removed 4 bases at V and 4 bases at J, leaving 10 bases unmatched. The CDR3 DNA sequence: TGCGCCAGCAGCCCACAGACAGGGACGAGCACCGGGGAGCTGTTTTTT. Protein sequence: CASSPQTGTSTGELFF.

This clonotype was seen a handful of times. The rearrangement links TRBV9 to TRBJ1-5; maybe TRBD1 (5 bases). V lost 3 bases and J 0 bases, leaving 10 bases between the germline ends. The germline V gene encodes CDR1 SGDLS and CDR2 YYNGEE. The CDR3 runs 15 residues. CDR3: CASSARGDSNQPQHF. Here the CDR3 DNA reads TGTGCCAGCAGCGCCCGAGGGGATAGCAATCAGCCCCAGCATTTT.

This clonotype occurred a few times. Germline is not matched at one junction end, which may reflect a read error. The chain links TRBV7-2 to TRBJ2-5; D uncertain. The germline V gene has CDR1 SGHTA and CDR2 FQGNSA. The CDR3 has 12 residues. CDR3 bases: TGTGCCAGCAGCTTAGCACGGATTGAACCCCACTTC. Translation gives CASSLARIEPHF.

This clonotype was seen a single time. This sequence joins TRBV12-3 or TRBV12-4 and TRBJ1-3; a possible D gene is TRBD1 (5 bases). V dropped 5 bases and J dropped 0 bases, with 11 bases sitting between them. The CDR3 totals 15 residues. CDR3 in amino acids: CASSTDRSSGNTIYF. For the CDR3, the DNA is TGTGCCAGCAGTACCGACAGAAGCTCTGGAAACACCATATATTTT.

V gene TRBV29-1 combines with J gene TRBJ2-2; a possible D gene is TRBD1 (6 bases). The CDR3 has 14 amino acids. V was pared by 3 bases and J by 1 base, with 9 bases between. Looked up from germline, CDR1 is SQVTM and CDR2 is ANQGSEA. CDR3 nucleotides: TGCAGCGTTGAGGGACATTTGAACACCGGGGAGCTGTTTTTT. Amino acids: CSVEGHLNTGELFF.

J is TRBJ2-7 and V is TRBV6-6; D not certain. Germline CDR1 reads MNHNY; CDR2 reads SVGAGI (reference sequence). This CDR3 has 14 residues. V lost 2 bases and J 6 bases, leaving 14 bases between the germline ends. The CDR3 protein is CASSYNEIVAEQYF. In DNA form, the CDR3 reads TGTGCCAGCAGTTACAATGAAATAGTCGCCGAGCAGTACTTC.

This clonotype came up a few times. The rearrangement links TRBV14 to TRBJ2-5, with D perhaps matching TRBD2 (5 bases). TRBJ2-1 explains the end of the DNA better; the J call may be wrong. CDR1 and CDR2 from the germline V gene are SGHDN and FVKESK. The CDR3 runs to 13 residues. The CDR3 sequence is CASSQIEGPEQFF. The CDR3 region has the DNA TGTGCCAGCAGCCAAATTGAGGGCCCCGAGCAGTTCTTC.

The chain has TRBV4-1 and TRBJ2-1; D gene unclear. The V end lost 4 bases, the J end lost 5 bases, and 15 bases lay between the germline ends. This CDR3 comprises 15 residues. The germline CDR1 and CDR2 sequences are MGHRA and YSYEKL. The CDR3 reads CASSPFSRTDNEQFF. The CDR3 DNA reads as TGCGCCAGCAGCCCCTTTTCTCGGACGGACAATGAGCAGTTCTTC.

This clonotype has more than one count but fewer than ten. This chain connects TRBV28 to TRBJ2-5, with 7 bases fitting TRBD2. This CDR3 contains 15 residues. V gave up 6 bases and J gave up 3 bases; unmatched junction bases: 10. Germline CDR1 and CDR2: MDHEN and SYDVKM. CDR3 nucleotides: TGTGCCAGCAGCGTAGCGGGCCCAGGTGAAGAGACCCAGTACTTC. The encoded protein is CASSVAGPGEETQYF.

CDR3 nucleotide sequence: TGTGCCAGCAGCCTTCTAGAGTCGGCACGGGGTACGCAGTATTTT. Encoded protein: CASSLLESARGTQYF. V is TRBV7-2 and J is TRBJ2-3; a possible D gene is TRBD2 (5 bases). Looked up from germline, CDR1 is SGHTA and CDR2 is FQGNSA. V lost 5 bases and J lost 8, with 20 bases in between. The CDR3 sequence is 15 residues long.

V gene TRBV20-1 combines with J gene TRBJ2-5; D unresolved. Germline CDR1 DFQATT, CDR2 SNEGSKA (reference sequence). The ends were cut back, 3 bases at V and 2 bases at J, with 7 bases in the middle. This CDR3 contains 12 residues. The DNA for the CDR3 is TGCAGTGCTAGTTCGTTACAAGAGACCCAGTACTTC. Protein: CSASSLQETQYF.

There are a few counts of this clonotype. This chain links TRBV12-3 or TRBV12-4 with TRBJ2-7; D is unresolved. V was cut by 3 bases and J by 5 bases, with 11 bases left in between. The CDR3 is 13 residues long. As DNA, the CDR3 is TGTGCCAGCAGTTTTTTCCAGTCCCACGAGCAGTACTTC. This sequence encodes CASSFFQSHEQYF.

In this sample, this clonotype turned up a few times. This sequence joins TRBV6-5 and TRBJ1-6; 8 bases are shared with TRBD1. With V trimmed by 7 bases and J by 8 bases, 7 bases remained unmatched. CDR1 is MNHEY and CDR2 is SVGAGI in the germline V gene. The CDR3 runs to 14 residues. CDR3 nucleotide sequence: TGTGCCAGCACTAAGACAGGGGTGGATTCACCCCTCCACTTT. Its translation is CASTKTGVDSPLHF.

There are a few counts of this clonotype. V usage is TRBV27 and J usage is TRBJ2-7; D not resolved. The CDR3 has 17 residues. Trimming left V 2 bases short and J 2 bases short, with 19 bases between. The germline V gene has CDR1 MNHEY and CDR2 SMNVEV (reference sequence). The CDR3 region is CASSLKFPAGAPYEQYF. The CDR3 region has the DNA TGTGCCAGCAGTTTAAAATTCCCGGCAGGAGCACCCTACGAGCAGTACTTC.